These 8 T cell receptor beta chains were all obtained from the same sample, sequenced in a study of neurological immune-mediated disorders. Each CDR3 protein gets one entry after TCRdb re-called the 5' RACE reads with MiXCR. The table has some 65,000 distinct CDR3 sequences, 5.2% seen once; the top ten hold about 2.7%. What was sequenced was PBMCs. The receptors shown here come from a woman under 40 with multiple sclerosis.

Many counts were recorded for this clonotype. The chain uses TRBV29-1 and TRBJ2-5; D ambiguous. The CDR3 is 12 residues long. The germline V and J ends were trimmed by 2 bases and 3 bases, with 7 bases remaining between them. Germline-derived CDR1 and CDR2 are SQVTM and ANQGSEA. The CDR3 bases are TGCAGCGTTGAAAACAATGAAGAGACCCAGTACTTC. Protein sequence: CSVENNEETQYF.

Ten or more counts support this clonotype. The chain is built from TRBV20-1 and TRBJ2-7, with 9 bases that match TRBD2. The CDR3 is made up of 16 amino acids. Germline assignment: CDR1 DFQATT and CDR2 SNEGSKA (reference sequence). V trimming: 3 bases; J trimming: 2 bases; junction bases outside the gene matches: 11. The CDR3 here is CSARGSGGPGTYEQYF. Written as DNA, the CDR3 is TGCAGTGCTAGGGGGAGCGGGGGGCCGGGCACCTACGAGCAGTACTTC.

This clonotype appeared many times. The genes are TRBV5-6 and TRBJ2-5; D may be TRBD1 (6 bases). Germline lookup yields CDR1 SGHDT and CDR2 YYEEEE. The ends were cut back, 7 bases at V and 3 bases at J, with 16 bases in the middle. This CDR3 spans 14 amino acids. CDR3 in DNA: TGTGCCAGCCGGCTGGACAGAAGGAAAGAGACCCAGTACTTC. It specifies CASRLDRRKETQYF.

The sample holds many counts of this clonotype. The chain carries TRBV20-1 and TRBJ2-7; D may be TRBD2 (5 bases). Looked up from germline, CDR1 is DFQATT and CDR2 is SNEGSKA (reference sequence). The CDR3 has 15 amino acids. V was pared by 3 bases and J by 4 bases, with 19 bases between. The CDR3 DNA sequence: TGCAGTGCTAGTGGGGTAGGAGCGGAAGTATACGAGCAGTACTTC. Protein: CSASGVGAEVYEQYF.

This clonotype was detected only a few times. The chain links TRBV12-3 or TRBV12-4 to TRBJ1-1; D unclear. Trimming pared 8 bases from V and 8 bases from J, leaving 18 bases between. This CDR3 region has 13 residues. CDR3 region: CASLILRGDEAFF. The CDR3 DNA follows: TGTGCCAGCCTTATTCTCCGAGGTGACGAAGCTTTCTTT.

This clonotype was picked up many times. This chain uses TRBV29-1 with TRBJ2-7; a weak D match, TRBD2 (7 bases). This CDR3 is 13 amino acids long. Germline loops: CDR1 SQVTM, CDR2 ANQGSEA. Trimming removed 6 bases from V and 1 base from J, with 13 bases in between. The CDR3 loop is CSVLGGTSYEQYF. CDR3 in DNA: TGCAGCGTCCTCGGGGGGACATCCTACGAGCAGTACTTC.

At least ten counts were recorded for this clonotype. CDR3 amino acids: CASSLGKEQFF. CDR3 coding DNA: TGTGCCAGCAGTTTAGGAAAAGAGCAGTTCTTC. The chain couples TRBV12-3 or TRBV12-4 to TRBJ2-1; D remains unclear. The CDR3 consists of 11 residues. The germline V and J ends were trimmed by 1 base and 10 bases, with 5 bases remaining between them.

The sample holds many counts of this clonotype. This chain connects TRBV28 to TRBJ2-4; a weak D match, TRBD2 (6 bases). The germline V and J ends were trimmed by 1 base and 12 bases, with 13 bases remaining between them. The V gene's germline CDR1 is MDHEN and CDR2 SYDVKM. The CDR3 spans 13 residues. For the CDR3, the DNA is TGTGCCAGCAGTTTATATGGGACTGGCACTCAGTACTTC. Protein sequence: CASSLYGTGTQYF.